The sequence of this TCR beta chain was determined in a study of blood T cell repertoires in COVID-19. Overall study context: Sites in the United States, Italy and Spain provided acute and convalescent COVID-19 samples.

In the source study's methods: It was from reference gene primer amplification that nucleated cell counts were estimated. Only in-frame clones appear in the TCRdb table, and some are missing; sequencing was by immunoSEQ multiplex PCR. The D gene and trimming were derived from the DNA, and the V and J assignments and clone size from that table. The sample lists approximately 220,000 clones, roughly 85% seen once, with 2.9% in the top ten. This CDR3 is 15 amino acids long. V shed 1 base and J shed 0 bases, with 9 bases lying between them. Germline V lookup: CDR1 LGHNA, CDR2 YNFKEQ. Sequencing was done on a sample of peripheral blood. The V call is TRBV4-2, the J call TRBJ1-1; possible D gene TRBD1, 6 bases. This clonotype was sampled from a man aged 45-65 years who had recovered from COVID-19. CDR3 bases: TGTGCCAGCAGCCAAGCCGGGACAATGAACACTGAAGCTTTCTTT. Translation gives CASSQAGTMNTEAFF.